The entry that follows covers one T cell receptor (beta chain) sequence. Its antigen is not yet known. Per-nucleotide qualities are absent, and no much larger clonotype sits a single base away. Library preparation was by the immunoSEQ multiplex PCR assay. Roughly 10^5 TCR templates per sample were assayed on the deep sequencing platform. Genomic DNA extracted from sorted T cells was used for TCRbeta CDR3 sequencing. Concerning the study's data processing: The R programming language was used for the clonal analysis of the TCRbeta CDR3 data. Alloreactive CD4+ and CD8+ clones were identified by comparing unstimulated samples to CFSE-low samples taken after the reaction. Alloreactive CD4+ clones were assigned to regulatory or non-regulatory origin by matching sequences to sorted unstimulated Treg and non-Treg repertoires. This is the immuneACCESS table as TCRdb keeps it, with only in-frame sequences that have V and J called. A part of the clones is gone; compared with another copy, unresolved V genes explain less than half, and the rest is unexplained. V and J calls and clone size are as listed in that table; D and trimming were resolved from the DNA. For this sample the table gives about 91,000 clones, of which roughly 93% were detected only once. The ten most abundant clones make up 5.5% to 7.5% of the sample.

The CDR3, from cysteine to phenylalanine, totals 14 residues. Just the 42-base CDR3 DNA is kept, in frame starting at base 1. V was cut back by 3 bases and J by 0 bases, leaving a gap of 8 bases between them. The germline V gene encodes CDR1 SEHNR and CDR2 FQNEAQ (reference sequence). The source of the sample is a study of siplizumab effects on memory and regulatory T cells (dated by TCRdb to 2018 to 2020). With respect to the entire study: The effect of the anti-CD2 antibody siplizumab on alloreactive T-cell subsets was examined in allogeneic mixed lymphocyte reactions constructed from human PBMCs.

Sorted unstimulated T cells and proliferating T cells recovered from mixed lymphocyte reactions were subjected to TCRbeta CDR3 sequencing. Fresh whole blood from some ten HLA-typed healthy donors was used as the source from which PBMCs were isolated. General study outcomes and caveats: Because sequences below about 10^-5 frequency were poorly captured, only a minor fraction of alloreactive clones could be mapped to unstimulated subsets. Compared with memory T cells, unstimulated naive T cells appeared more diverse, and naive cells seemed to make a substantial contribution to the alloresponse. Whether proliferating Tregs from siplizumab cultures actually had suppressive function was not functionally confirmed. For roughly 75-96% of proliferating CD4+ or CD8+ clones, no naive or memory phenotype could be assigned. Siplizumab significantly reduced the cumulative frequency of alloreactive sequences traceable to unstimulated CD4+ memory T cells. Of the alloreactive CD4+ clones that could be mapped, the Treg-derived share averaged 68.8% with siplizumab compared with around 25% in control reactions.

The rearrangement joined TRBV7-9 to TRBJ1-1; D gene: possibly TRBD1, on 5 matching bases. The receptor's source is a human donor in good health. The sequenced sample consisted of CD8+ T cells sorted from blood. The CDR3 reads as follows: CASSLDTMNTEAFF. The DNA sequence reads TGTGCCAGCAGCTTGGACACTATGAACACTGAAGCTTTCTTT.